This T cell receptor (beta chain) appears in the sequencing data of a study of blood T cell dynamics during melanoma immunotherapy. Study overall: Metastatic melanoma patients received first-line pembrolizumab or nivolumab plus ipilimumab.

Documented time point: pre-treatment baseline. Disease control meant complete response, partial response or stable disease at 12 weeks. This clone was observed a few times. Its antigen is unidentified. Per the germline V gene, CDR1 is SGDLS and CDR2 is YYNGEE. This CDR3 comprises 14 residues. V dropped 4 bases and J dropped 4 bases, with 12 bases sitting between them. The table came from immunoSEQ multiplex PCR; TCRdb's copy has only in-frame clones and leaves some out. The table lists approximately 4,800 clones, around 84% of them singletons. The study, taken as a whole, reports: PBMC repertoires of eventual disease-control patients split at W3 into clonality or diversity gains.

This rearrangement joins TRBV9 to TRBJ1-3; D might be TRBD1 (5 bases). Sequencing was performed on blood, taken from a patient treated with checkpoint blockade. The receptor's source is a human donor with melanoma. The CDR3 DNA reads as TGTGCCAGCAGCCTTTGGACAAGCGGAAACACCATATATTTT. Translation gives CASSLWTSGNTIYF.